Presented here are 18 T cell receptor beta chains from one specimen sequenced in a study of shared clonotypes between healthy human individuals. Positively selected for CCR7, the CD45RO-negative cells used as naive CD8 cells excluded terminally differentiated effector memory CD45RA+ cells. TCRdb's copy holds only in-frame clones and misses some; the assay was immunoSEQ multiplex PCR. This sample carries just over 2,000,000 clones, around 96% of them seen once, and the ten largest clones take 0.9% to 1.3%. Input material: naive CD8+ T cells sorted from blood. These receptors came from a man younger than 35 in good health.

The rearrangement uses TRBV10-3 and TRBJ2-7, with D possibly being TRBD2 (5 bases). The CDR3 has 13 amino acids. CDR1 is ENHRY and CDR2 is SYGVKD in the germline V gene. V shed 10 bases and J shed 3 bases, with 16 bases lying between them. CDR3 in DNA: TGTGCCACGAGGGCGGGCCCGGACTACGAGCAGTACTTC. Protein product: CATRAGPDYEQYF.

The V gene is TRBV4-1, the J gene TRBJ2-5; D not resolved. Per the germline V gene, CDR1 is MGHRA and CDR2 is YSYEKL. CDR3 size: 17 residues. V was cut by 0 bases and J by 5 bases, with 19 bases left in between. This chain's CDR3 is CASSQEPGERLVETQYF. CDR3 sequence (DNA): TGCGCCAGCAGCCAAGAACCAGGCGAGCGCCTGGTGGAGACCCAGTACTTC.

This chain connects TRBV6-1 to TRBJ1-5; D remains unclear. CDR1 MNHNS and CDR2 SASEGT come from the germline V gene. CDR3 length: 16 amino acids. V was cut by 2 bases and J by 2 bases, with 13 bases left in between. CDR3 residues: CASSETVLIGNQPQHF. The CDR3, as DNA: TGTGCCAGCAGTGAAACAGTACTTATAGGCAATCAGCCCCAGCATTTT.

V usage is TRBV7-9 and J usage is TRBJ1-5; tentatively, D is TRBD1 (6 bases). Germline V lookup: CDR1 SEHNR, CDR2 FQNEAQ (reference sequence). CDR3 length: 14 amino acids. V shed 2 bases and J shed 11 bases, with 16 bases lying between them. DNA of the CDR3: TGTGCCAGCAGCTTAAGCAGCGGGGGGGCGGCCCAGCATTTT. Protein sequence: CASSLSSGGAAQHF.

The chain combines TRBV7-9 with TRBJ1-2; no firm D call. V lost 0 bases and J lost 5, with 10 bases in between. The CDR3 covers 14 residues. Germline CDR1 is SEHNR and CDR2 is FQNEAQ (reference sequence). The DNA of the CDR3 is TGTGCCAGCAGCTTAGCAGGGCCCTCTTATGGCTACACCTTC. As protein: CASSLAGPSYGYTF.

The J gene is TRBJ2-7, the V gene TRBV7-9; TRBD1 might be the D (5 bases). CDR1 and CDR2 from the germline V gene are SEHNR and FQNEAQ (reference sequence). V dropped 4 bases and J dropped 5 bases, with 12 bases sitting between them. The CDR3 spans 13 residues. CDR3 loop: CASSSVGVHEQYF. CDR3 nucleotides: TGTGCCAGCAGCTCAGTAGGGGTGCACGAGCAGTACTTC.

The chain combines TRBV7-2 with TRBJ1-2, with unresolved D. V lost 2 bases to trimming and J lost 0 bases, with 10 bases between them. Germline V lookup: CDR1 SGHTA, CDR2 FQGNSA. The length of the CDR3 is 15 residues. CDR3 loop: CASSLRAVPNYGYTF. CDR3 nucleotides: TGTGCCAGCAGCTTAAGGGCAGTGCCTAACTATGGCTACACCTTC.

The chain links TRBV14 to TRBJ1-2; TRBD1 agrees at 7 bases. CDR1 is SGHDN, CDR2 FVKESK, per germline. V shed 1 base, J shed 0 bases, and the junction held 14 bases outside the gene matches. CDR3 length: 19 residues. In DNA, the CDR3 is TGTGCCAGCAGCCAAGGGAGTATTACAGGGGACGCTTCTAACTATGGCTACACCTTC. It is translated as CASSQGSITGDASNYGYTF.

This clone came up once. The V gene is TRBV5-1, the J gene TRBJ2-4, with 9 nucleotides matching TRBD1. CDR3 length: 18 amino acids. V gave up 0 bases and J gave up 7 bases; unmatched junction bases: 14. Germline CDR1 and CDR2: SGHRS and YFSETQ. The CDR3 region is CASSLGPGQGLIGNIQYF. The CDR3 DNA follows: TGCGCCAGCAGCTTGGGTCCGGGACAGGGCCTTATAGGGAACATTCAGTACTTC.

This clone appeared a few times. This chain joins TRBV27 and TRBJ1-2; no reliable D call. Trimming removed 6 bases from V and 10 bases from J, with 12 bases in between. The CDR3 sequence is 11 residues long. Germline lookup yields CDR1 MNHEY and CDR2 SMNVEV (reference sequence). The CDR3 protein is CASRQRADYTF. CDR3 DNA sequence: TGTGCCAGCAGACAGAGGGCGGACTACACCTTC.

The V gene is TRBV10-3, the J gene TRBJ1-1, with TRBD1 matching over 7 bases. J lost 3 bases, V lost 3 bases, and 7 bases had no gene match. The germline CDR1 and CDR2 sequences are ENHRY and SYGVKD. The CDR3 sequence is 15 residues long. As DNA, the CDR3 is TGTGCCATCAGTGACATGACAGGGTTGTACACTGAAGCTTTCTTT. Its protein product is CAISDMTGLYTEAFF.

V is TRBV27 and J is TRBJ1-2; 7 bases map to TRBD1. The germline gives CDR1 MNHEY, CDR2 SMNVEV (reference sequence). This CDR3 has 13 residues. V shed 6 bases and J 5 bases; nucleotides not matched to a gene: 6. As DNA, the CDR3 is TGTGCCAGCAGACGGGACAGCCCTTATGGCTACACCTTC. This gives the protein CASRRDSPYGYTF.

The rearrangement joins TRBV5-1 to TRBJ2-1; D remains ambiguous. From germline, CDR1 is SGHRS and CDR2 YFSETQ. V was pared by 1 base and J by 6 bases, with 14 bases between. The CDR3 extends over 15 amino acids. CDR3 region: CASSLKPSWSNEQFF. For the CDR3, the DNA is TGCGCCAGCAGCTTGAAGCCTAGTTGGTCCAATGAGCAGTTCTTC.

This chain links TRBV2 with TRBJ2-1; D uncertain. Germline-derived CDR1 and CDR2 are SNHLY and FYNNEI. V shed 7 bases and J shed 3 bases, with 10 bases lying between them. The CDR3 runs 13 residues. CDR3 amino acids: CASIGALYNEQFF. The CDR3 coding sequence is TGTGCCAGCATTGGTGCCCTCTACAATGAGCAGTTCTTC.

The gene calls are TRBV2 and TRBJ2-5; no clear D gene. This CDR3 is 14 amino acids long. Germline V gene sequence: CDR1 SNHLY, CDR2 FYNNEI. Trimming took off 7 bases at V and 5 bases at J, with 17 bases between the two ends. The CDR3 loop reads CASTVWNSQETQYF. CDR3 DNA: TGTGCCAGCACGGTTTGGAACTCCCAGGAGACCCAGTACTTC.

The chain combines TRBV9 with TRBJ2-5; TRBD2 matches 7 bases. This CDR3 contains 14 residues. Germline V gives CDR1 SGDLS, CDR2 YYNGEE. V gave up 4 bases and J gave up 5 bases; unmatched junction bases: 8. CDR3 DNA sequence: TGTGCCAGCAGCTTACGCGGGGGATGGGAGACCCAGTACTTC. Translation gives CASSLRGGWETQYF.

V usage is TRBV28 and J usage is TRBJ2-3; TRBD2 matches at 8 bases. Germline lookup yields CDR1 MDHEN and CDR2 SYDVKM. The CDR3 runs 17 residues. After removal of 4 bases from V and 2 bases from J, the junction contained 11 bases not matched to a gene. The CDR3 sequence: CASSSPLLAEDTDTQYF. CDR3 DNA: TGTGCCAGCAGTTCTCCCCTACTAGCGGAGGACACAGATACGCAGTATTTT.

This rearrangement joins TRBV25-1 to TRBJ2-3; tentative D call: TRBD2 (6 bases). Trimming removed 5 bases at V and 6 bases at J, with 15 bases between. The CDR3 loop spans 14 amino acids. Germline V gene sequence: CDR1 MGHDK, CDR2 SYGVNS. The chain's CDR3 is CASSSPLEGDTQYF. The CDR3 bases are TGTGCCAGCAGTTCACCCTTGGAGGGGGATACGCAGTATTTT.